This TCR beta chain originates from a study of shared clonotypes between healthy human individuals. The CDR3 has 16 residues. Germline loops: CDR1 SGHTA, CDR2 FQGTGA. Genomic DNA of each subset was evenly split across several immunoSEQ plates. Sequencing was performed on unsorted PBMC DNA using ten immunoSEQ deep assay plates. Method: immunoSEQ multiplex PCR; TCRdb's copy keeps in-frame clones and lacks some. This table has 550,000 to 600,000 clones, around three quarters appearing once. This clone was recorded once. Its ends do not fully match the called genes, so a read error is possible. There were only Caucasian adults among the donors, and all lived in Nashville, Tennessee.

The clonotype was recovered from a woman in her thirties or forties in good health. Some clones in this sample may be carry-over from other donors' samples. Input material: PBMCs. The V gene is TRBV7-3, the J gene TRBJ2-2; D is possibly TRBD1 (5 bases). The CDR3 is CASSSNSPGNAGELFF. Here the CDR3 DNA reads TGTGCCAGCAGCAGCAATAGCCCAGGGAACGCCGGGGAGCTGTTTTTT.